The 5 T cell receptor beta chains below come from one sample, sequenced in a study of blood T cell repertoires in COVID-19. The protocol was immunoSEQ multiplex PCR, while the TCRdb copy is restricted to in-frame clones and leaves out a portion. The sample consists of about 150,000 clones, about nine tenths of them appearing once. The specimen was peripheral blood. The source is a woman between 70 and 85 years old with acute or convalescent COVID-19.

With regard to this clone: This sample also contains other DNA sequences that code for the same CDR3. This chain links TRBV12-3 or TRBV12-4 with TRBJ1-6; D is ambiguous. The CDR3 spans 13 residues. The ends were cut back, 3 bases at V and 8 bases at J, with 8 bases in the middle. The CDR3 spells CASSLERDSPLHF. Written as DNA, the CDR3 is TGTGCCAGCAGTTTGGAGCGTGATTCACCCCTCCACTTT.

The chain couples TRBV21-1 to TRBJ2-1; the DNA was not compared with TRBD2, the D call given in the table. TRBV21-1 is given as a pseudogene. The CDR3 runs to 12 residues. The DNA of the CDR3 is TGTGCCTGGTTGGGGGGGTACAATGAGCAGTTCTTC. Translated, it gives CAWLGGYNEQFF.

The V and J genes are TRBV3-1 (or the pseudogene TRBV3-2) and TRBJ2-3; 8 bases fit TRBD1. CDR3 length equals 16 residues. CDR1 and CDR2 (germline): LGHDT, YNNKEL (reference sequence). Trimming took 5 bases from V and 4 from J; bases not matched to a gene: 11. This CDR3 reads CASSFPQGVGADTQYF. The CDR3 nucleotides are TGTGCCAGCAGCTTCCCACAGGGGGTCGGCGCAGATACGCAGTATTTT.

The V and J genes are TRBV2 and TRBJ1-5; D might be TRBD1 (5 bases). This CDR3 spans 14 amino acids. Trimming cost V 4 bases and J 0 bases, with 7 bases left between them. Germline V lookup: CDR1 SNHLY, CDR2 FYNNEI. For the CDR3, the DNA is TGTGCCAGCAGTGTCGACAGTAGCAATCAGCCCCAGCATTTT. Translated: CASSVDSSNQPQHF.

This rearrangement joins TRBV18 to TRBJ1-1; D ambiguous. This CDR3 contains 15 residues. V lost 2 bases and J lost 0, with 10 bases in between. Germline V gene sequence: CDR1 KGHSH, CDR2 LQKENI. In nucleotides, the CDR3 is TGTGCCAGCTCACCAGCGGTGGCCATGAACACTGAAGCTTTCTTT. Translation gives CASSPAVAMNTEAFF.